This T cell receptor (beta chain) emerged from a study of shared clonotypes between healthy human individuals. In the study overall: Used for every donor were three CD4 naive, three CD4 memory, two CD8 naive and one CD8 memory plate.

CDR3 length equals 12 residues. The V and J ends lost 3 bases and 8 bases respectively, with 10 bases between them. Germline lookup yields CDR1 SGHAT and CDR2 FQNNGV. Terminally differentiated effector memory CD45RA+ cells were excluded from the naive CD8 cells, which were CD45RO-negative and positively selected for CCR7. Every contributor of samples was a Caucasian grown-up residing in Nashville, Tennessee. This clone was detected only once. For every subset, genomic DNA was evenly distributed across several immunoSEQ plates. Data came from immunoSEQ multiplex PCR; TCRdb stores just in-frame clones and leaves some out. The sample lists some 580,000 clones, roughly 98% occurring once.

The chain recombines TRBV11-2 with TRBJ1-2, with D unresolved. The receptor comes from a man aged 25 to 45 in good health. Sequencing was performed on naive CD8+ T cells sorted from blood. The CDR3 sequence is CASSLGRRGYTF. In DNA, the CDR3 is TGTGCCAGCAGCTTGGGTCGGCGAGGCTACACCTTC.